Listed below are T cell receptor beta chains from one sample, sequenced in a study of blood T cells in healthy people across ages. TCRdb re-analysed the 5' RACE reads in MiXCR, keeping a single row per CDR3 protein. The table shows 1.5 million or so distinct CDR3 sequences, with 42% occurring only once. Sample: blood. These receptors were collected from a woman in her late teens or twenties in good health. CDR3s include the opening cysteine and the closing phenylalanine or tryptophan. Fields, in order: J gene, V gene, clone size, D gene, CDR3 DNA, CDR3 protein. A D gene is named only where the DNA matches it firmly. Expanded clones get a size class; other rows say once, few or many, or leave the size out.

J gene: TRBJ2-7; V gene: TRBV20-1; clone size: .; D gene: TRBD1; CDR3 DNA: TGCAGTGCTCCCCCTGGACAGGGAATCGGGGACAATGAGCAGTACTTC; CDR3 protein: CSAPPGQGIGDNEQYF
J gene: TRBJ2-7; V gene: TRBV2; clone size: .; D gene: TRBD2; CDR3 DNA: TGTGCCAGCAGTAGCTTAGCGGGGAACTACGAGCAGTACTTC; CDR3 protein: CASSSLAGNYEQYF
J gene: TRBJ2-3; V gene: TRBV7-9; clone size: .; D gene: TRBD2; CDR3 DNA: TGTGCCAGCAGCCCACGACTAGCGGAGGGCACAGATACGCAGTATTTT; CDR3 protein: CASSPRLAEGTDTQYF
J gene: TRBJ1-2; V gene: TRBV6-1; clone size: few; D gene: .; CDR3 DNA: TGTGCCAGCAGATTCGACGGGTACTATGGCTACACCTTC; CDR3 protein: CASRFDGYYGYTF
J gene: TRBJ2-5; V gene: TRBV3-1; clone size: .; D gene: TRBD2; CDR3 DNA: TGTGCCAGCAGCCATATACTACTAGCGGGGGAAGAGACCCAGTACTTC; CDR3 protein: CASSHILLAGEETQYF
J gene: TRBJ2-1; V gene: TRBV6-5; clone size: many; D gene: TRBD2; CDR3 DNA: TGTGCCAGCCGGGCTAGCGGGGACAATGAGCAGTTCTTC; CDR3 protein: CASRASGDNEQFF
J gene: TRBJ2-7; V gene: TRBV20-1; clone size: few; D gene: .; CDR3 DNA: TGCAGTGCTAGAAGGGGCGGAGGCCTCTCCTACGAGCAGTACTTC; CDR3 protein: CSARRGGGLSYEQYF
J gene: TRBJ2-1; V gene: TRBV5-1; clone size: .; D gene: .; CDR3 DNA: TGCGCCAGCAGCTTGGGAGGGAATCCCTACAATGAGCAGTTCTTC; CDR3 protein: CASSLGGNPYNEQFF
J gene: TRBJ2-1; V gene: TRBV30; clone size: .; D gene: .; CDR3 DNA: TGTGCCTGGAGTGTGTCTGGAGGGCCTCGGTATGAGCAGTTCTTC; CDR3 protein: CAWSVSGGPRYEQFF
J gene: TRBJ2-1; V gene: TRBV7-2; clone size: .; D gene: TRBD2; CDR3 DNA: TGTGCCAGCAGCTCCCGGACTAGCGGGTGGTACAATGAGCAGTTCTTC; CDR3 protein: CASSSRTSGWYNEQFF
J gene: TRBJ2-7; V gene: TRBV5-1; clone size: few; D gene: .; CDR3 DNA: TGCGCCAGCAGCTTGGTGGGCGGGGTAGGCGCCTACGAGCAGTACTTC; CDR3 protein: CASSLVGGVGAYEQYF
J gene: TRBJ1-5; V gene: TRBV4-1; clone size: few; D gene: .; CDR3 DNA: TGCGCCAGCAGCCAAGGGGGGACAAGTTACAATCAGCCCCAGCATTTT; CDR3 protein: CASSQGGTSYNQPQHF
J gene: TRBJ2-5; V gene: TRBV10-3; clone size: .; D gene: .; CDR3 DNA: TGTGCCATCAGCGCAGGGGAAGAAGAGACCCAGTACTTC; CDR3 protein: CAISAGEEETQYF
J gene: TRBJ1-2; V gene: TRBV2; clone size: few; D gene: .; CDR3 DNA: TGTGCCAGCAGGGCGACAGGTGACTATGGCTACACCTTC; CDR3 protein: CASRATGDYGYTF
J gene: TRBJ2-1; V gene: TRBV12-3/TRBV12-4; clone size: .; D gene: TRBD2; CDR3 DNA: TGTGCCAGCAGTTTGGGGAGGGCAGGGATGGGTGAGCAGTTCTTC; CDR3 protein: CASSLGRAGMGEQFF
J gene: TRBJ2-1; V gene: TRBV7-2; clone size: few; D gene: .; CDR3 DNA: TGTGCCAGCAGCTTAGCGGGCTTCAACTACAATGAGCAGTTCTTC; CDR3 protein: CASSLAGFNYNEQFF
J gene: TRBJ2-1; V gene: TRBV12-3/TRBV12-4; clone size: .; D gene: TRBD2; CDR3 DNA: TGTGCCAGCAGTTCCCTAGCGGGAGGGTTAAGGGGTGAGCAGTTCTTC; CDR3 protein: CASSSLAGGLRGEQFF
J gene: TRBJ2-7; V gene: TRBV27; clone size: few; D gene: .; CDR3 DNA: TGTGCCAGCAGTAGCGGAGTCTACTACGAGCAGTACTTC; CDR3 protein: CASSSGVYYEQYF
J gene: TRBJ2-1; V gene: TRBV6-1; clone size: .; D gene: .; CDR3 DNA: TGTGCCAGCAGCGACCGGTGGCCAAAGGACAATGAGCAGTTCTTC; CDR3 protein: CASSDRWPKDNEQFF
J gene: TRBJ2-1; V gene: TRBV12-3/TRBV12-4; clone size: .; D gene: TRBD1; CDR3 DNA: TGTGCCAGCAGTTTAGAGGGGGCCTCTGCCAAAAACATTCAGTTCTTC; CDR3 protein: CASSLEGASAKNIQFF
J gene: TRBJ2-3; V gene: TRBV20-1; clone size: .; D gene: .; CDR3 DNA: TGCAGCCTATGGGGAGAAGATACGCAGTATTTT; CDR3 protein: CSLWGEDTQYF
J gene: TRBJ1-1; V gene: TRBV12-3/TRBV12-4; clone size: once; D gene: .; CDR3 DNA: TGTGCCAGCAGTTTCGCCACTGGGAATCCCGCGGGGAACACTGAAGCTTTCTTT; CDR3 protein: CASSFATGNPAGNTEAFF
J gene: TRBJ2-1; V gene: TRBV10-2; clone size: few; D gene: .; CDR3 DNA: TGCGCCTCCCACGGTGACAATGAGCAGTTCTTC; CDR3 protein: CASHGDNEQFF
J gene: TRBJ2-7; V gene: TRBV6-5; clone size: few; D gene: TRBD1; CDR3 DNA: TGTGCCAGCAGCAAGGGACAGGGGGAGTACTTC; CDR3 protein: CASSKGQGEYF